The present entry profiles one T cell receptor (beta chain) with its context. Its antigen is undetermined. The PCR was carried out with 60 Vbeta primers and 13 Jbeta primers. Assay used: immunoSEQ multiplex PCR; TCRdb lists only in-frame clones, some missing. The sample includes 200,000 or so clones, approximately 81% seen only once; the top ten take 2.1%. The data originate from a study of cytomegalovirus exposure and HLA in healthy donors. Study-wide findings and caveats: Differences between HLA loci emerged in a later analysis of TCR association rates, with DRB1 most and HLA-C fewest.

Trimming took 2 bases from V and 0 from J, leaving 11 bases between them. This CDR3 has 15 residues. Germline V gene data show CDR1 as MNHEY and CDR2 as SVGAGI. What was sequenced was PBMCs. This rearrangement joins TRBV6-5 to TRBJ2-7; D is possibly TRBD1 (5 bases). This receptor was identified in a woman aged 18 to 35 in good health and CMV-seropositive. This CDR3 is CASSYTGQSSYEQYF. The DNA of the CDR3 is TGTGCCAGCAGTTACACAGGCCAGAGCTCCTACGAGCAGTACTTC.